This T cell receptor beta chain originates from a study of blood T cell repertoires in COVID-19. Study-level background: Nucleic acid was either cDNA or gDNA, and it came from T cells, B-cell-depleted T cells, or PBMCs.

The recovered donors of Cohort 3 showed two negative PCRs, clearance, or symptom resolution. TCRdb's copy holds only in-frame clones and misses some; the assay was immunoSEQ multiplex PCR. The sample records more than 200,000 clones, around nine tenths being singletons. Germline V gene sequence: CDR1 MNHEY, CDR2 SVGEGT. The CDR3 spans 11 residues. Trimming removed 6 bases at V and 8 bases at J, with 7 bases between. The chain couples TRBV6-2 or TRBV6-3 to TRBJ2-2, with D uncertain. Sequenced input: PBMCs or T cells enriched from blood (not recorded which). The TCR was taken from a woman aged 30 to 39 who had recovered from COVID-19. Here the CDR3 DNA reads TGTGCCAGCAGCCGTTCGGGGGAGCTGTTTTTT. Translated, it gives CASSRSGELFF.